The rows below give T cell receptor beta chains drawn from one sample of a study of CD8+CD57+ T cells in acquired aplastic anemia. TCRdb used MiXCR to reprocess the reads, holding one entry per CDR3 protein. Of some 200,000 distinct CDR3 sequences listed, 65% are singletons. Sequencing was done on a sample of sorted CD4+, CD8+, or CD8+CD57+ T cells (not recorded which) from PBMCs. These receptors were taken from a human donor with aplastic anemia. Each CDR3 is given with its conserved first and last residue. The D gene is left open where the match is weak. The size entry is marked missing in some rows and otherwise reads once, few, many or a size class.

j_call v_call d_call clone_size cdr3_nt cdr3_aa
TRBJ2-5 TRBV20-1 TRBD1 - TGCAGTGCTAGGGGTGGACAGGCCCAAAACTTC CSARGGQAQNF
TRBJ2-6 TRBV20-1 - - TGCAGTGCTTGGGATCTAGCCGTCCTGACTTTC CSAWDLAVLTF
TRBJ2-1 TRBV19 - - TGTGCCAGTAGTAGTCGTGATGAGCAGTTCTTC CASSSRDEQFF
TRBJ2-1 TRBV2 - - TGTGCCAGCAGTGAGGGGGCGAGGGAGCAGTTCTTC CASSEGAREQFF
TRBJ2-2 TRBV11-2 - once TGTGCCAGCAGGTTGTCGGCCGGGGAGCTGTTTTTT CASRLSAGELFF
TRBJ2-3 TRBV20-1 TRBD2 - TGCAGTGCTATGGGACTAGCGGGGGGGTATACGCAGTATTTT CSAMGLAGGYTQYF
TRBJ2-3 TRBV10-1 - - TGTGCCATCAGTGAGGCTGGGGCCAGCACAGATACGCAGTATTTT CAISEAGASTDTQYF
TRBJ1-2 TRBV20-1 TRBD1 - TGCAGTGCAAGGACAGGCTATGGCTACACCTTC CSARTGYGYTF
TRBJ2-3 TRBV7-3 - - TGTGCCAGCAGCTTAGGGTTCGGGACTCAGGCAGATACGCAGTATTTT CASSLGFGTQADTQYF
TRBJ2-1 TRBV15 - few TGTGCCACCAGCAGCTCAGGGCAGGGGCCCTACAATGAGCAGTTCTTC CATSSSGQGPYNEQFF
TRBJ2-3 TRBV4-3 TRBD2 - TGCGCCAGCAGCCACGTAGCGGGGGACCTCACAGATACGCAGTATTTT CASSHVAGDLTDTQYF
TRBJ2-3 TRBV6-1 TRBD2 - TGTGCCAGCCCTAGCGGAGTCACAGATACGCAGTATTTT CASPSGVTDTQYF
TRBJ2-1 TRBV7-3 TRBD2 - TGTGCCAGCAGCATCGGGACTAGCGGGGGCAATGAGCAGTTCTTC CASSIGTSGGNEQFF
TRBJ1-2 TRBV7-3 TRBD1 - TGTGCCAGCAGCGAGACGGGACAGGGGTATGGCTACACCTTC CASSETGQGYGYTF
TRBJ2-7 TRBV19 TRBD1 - TGTGCCAGTAGTATGAGTGGTGCAGGGGGCGTCTACGAGCAGTACTTC CASSMSGAGGVYEQYF
TRBJ2-6 TRBV9 TRBD1 many TGTGCCAGCAGCTTAACAGGGGTTGGGGCCAACGTCCTGACTTTC CASSLTGVGANVLTF
TRBJ1-2 TRBV28 TRBD1 - TGTGCCAGCAGTTTAGCAGGACAGGGAAGGAACTATGGCTACACCTTC CASSLAGQGRNYGYTF
TRBJ2-5 TRBV7-7 - - TGTGCTAGCAGCTTCGACAGCTTGGGGACCCAGTACTTC CASSFDSLGTQYF
TRBJ1-1 TRBV19 - - TGTGCCAGTAGTGAAGGGTTAAAGGCTTTCTTT CASSEGLKAFF
TRBJ2-2 TRBV2 - - TGTGCCAGTGGCTGGACCGGGGAGCTGTTTTTT CASGWTGELFF
TRBJ2-1 TRBV29-1 - few TGCAGCGTTGCACCCGATTTAACTGAGCAGTTCTTC CSVAPDLTEQFF
TRBJ2-5 TRBV11-2 - - TGTGCCAGCAGCTTAGTTAGCACCCAGTACTTC CASSLVSTQYF
TRBJ1-6 TRBV6-1 - - TGTGCCAGCACCCCTCGGGGCCGCCGGGGTTCACCCCTCCACTTT CASTPRGRRGSPLHF
TRBJ1-1 TRBV19 TRBD1 few TGTGCCAGTAGTGTATTATTACCGGGACAGCAGAACACTGAAGCTTTCTTT CASSVLLPGQQNTEAFF
TRBJ2-7 TRBV2 TRBD1 - TGTGCCGGCAGTGCCGGGACAGGGGTCTACGAGCAGCACTTC CAGSAGTGVYEQHF
TRBJ2-7 TRBV20-1 TRBD2 once TGCAGTGCTAGAGATAGTCGAGTGGGGGTACTAGCGGGGCTCTACGAGCAGTACTTC CSARDSRVGVLAGLYEQYF
TRBJ2-3 TRBV7-3 - - TGTGCCAGCAGTCGGGACCACACAGATACGCAGTATTTT CASSRDHTDTQYF